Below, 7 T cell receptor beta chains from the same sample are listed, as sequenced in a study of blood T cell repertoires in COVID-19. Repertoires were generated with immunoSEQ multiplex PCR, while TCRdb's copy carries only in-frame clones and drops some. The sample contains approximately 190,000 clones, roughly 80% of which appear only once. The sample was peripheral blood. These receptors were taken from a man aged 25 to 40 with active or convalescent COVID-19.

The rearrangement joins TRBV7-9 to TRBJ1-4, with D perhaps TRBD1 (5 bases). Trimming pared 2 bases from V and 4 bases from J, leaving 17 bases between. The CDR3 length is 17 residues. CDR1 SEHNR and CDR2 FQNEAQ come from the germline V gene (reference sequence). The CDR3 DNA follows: TGTGCCAGCAGCTTAAGCCCTGGGGCCGGGGGTAATGAAAAACTGTTTTTT. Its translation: CASSLSPGAGGNEKLFF.

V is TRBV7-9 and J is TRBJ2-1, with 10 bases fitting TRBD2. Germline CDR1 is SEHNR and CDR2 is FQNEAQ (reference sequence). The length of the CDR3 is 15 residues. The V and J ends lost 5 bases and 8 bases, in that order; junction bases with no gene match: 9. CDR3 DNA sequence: TGTGCCAGCAGCCACGTACTAGCGGGAAAGGATGAGCAGTTCTTC. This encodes CASSHVLAGKDEQFF.

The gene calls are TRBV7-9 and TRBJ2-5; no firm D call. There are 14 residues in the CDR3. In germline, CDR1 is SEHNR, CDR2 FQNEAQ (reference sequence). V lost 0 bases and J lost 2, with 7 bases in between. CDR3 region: CASSLAGEQETQYF. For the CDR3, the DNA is TGTGCCAGCAGCTTAGCAGGAGAACAAGAGACCCAGTACTTC.

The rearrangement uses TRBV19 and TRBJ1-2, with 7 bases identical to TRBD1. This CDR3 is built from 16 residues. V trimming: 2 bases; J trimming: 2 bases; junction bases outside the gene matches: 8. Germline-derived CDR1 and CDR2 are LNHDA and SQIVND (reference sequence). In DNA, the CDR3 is TGTGCCAGTAGTATACCCCCAGCAGGGGGAAACTATGGCTACACCTTC. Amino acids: CASSIPPAGGNYGYTF.

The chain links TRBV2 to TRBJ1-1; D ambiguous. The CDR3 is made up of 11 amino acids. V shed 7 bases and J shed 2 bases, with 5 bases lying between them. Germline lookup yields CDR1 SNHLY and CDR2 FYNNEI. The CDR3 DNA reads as TGTGCCAGCATACTAAACACTGAAGCTTTCTTT. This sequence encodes CASILNTEAFF.

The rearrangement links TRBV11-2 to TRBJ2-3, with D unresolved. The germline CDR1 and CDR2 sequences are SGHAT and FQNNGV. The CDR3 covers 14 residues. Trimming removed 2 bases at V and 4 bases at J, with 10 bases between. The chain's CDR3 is CASSLIMGPDTQYF. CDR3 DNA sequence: TGTGCCAGCAGCTTAATCATGGGCCCAGATACGCAGTATTTT.

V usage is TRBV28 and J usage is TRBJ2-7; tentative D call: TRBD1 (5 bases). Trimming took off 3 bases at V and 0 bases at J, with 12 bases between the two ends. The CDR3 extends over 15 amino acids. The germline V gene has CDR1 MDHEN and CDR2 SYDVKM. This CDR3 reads CASSFWSGNSYEQYF. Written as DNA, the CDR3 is TGTGCCAGCAGTTTCTGGTCAGGGAACTCCTACGAGCAGTACTTC.